What follows is one T cell receptor (beta chain) and its context. Its antigen remains undetermined. No clone much larger than this one lies a single base away; base qualities are absent. Library preparation was by the immunoSEQ multiplex PCR assay. For the multiplex PCR, a mixture combining 60 forward primers for TCR Vbeta segments and 13 reverse primers for TCR Jbeta segments was used. Amplification of the CDR3 region of rearranged TCR beta genes was performed with a multiplex PCR assay on genomic DNA. The amplified TCR beta libraries were sequenced on the Illumina HiSeq System as 87-base-pair reads. Concerning the study's data processing: A later analysis tallied tens of millions of unique TCR beta chains across the 666 repertoires, and approximately 12 million of those chains were shared by two or more donors. Raw reads were error-corrected and collapsed into unique sequences with a nearest-neighbor algorithm that merged closely related sequences to remove PCR and sequencing errors. Alignment of CDR3 sequences to IMGT reference sequences was used to assign V, D and J gene segments. For a sequence to be retained, a match of at least six nucleotides was required to both a V gene segment and a J gene segment. A rearrangement counted as productive if the CDR3 had no stop codons and remained in frame with V and J, and every other rearrangement counted as non-productive. CDR3 was defined according to IMGT convention as the region running from the second conserved V-encoded cysteine to the conserved J-encoded phenylalanine. Sequences without an unambiguous match to a single V gene segment were excluded from the earlier analysis of 450 to 650 of the donors. An earlier analysis of a few hundred of the donors called V segments functional above 56.7% productive rearrangements and segregating when the between-donor standard deviation exceeded 5%. A statistical classification framework was developed to diagnose cytomegalovirus status using the catalog of TCR beta chain sequences. In a later analysis, V and J genes were assigned by comparing TCR nucleotide sequences against IMGT/GENE-DB human TR gene sequences. A later analysis assigned CDR3 sequences and most-parsimonious VDJ recombination scenarios with the TCRdist pipeline. In a later analysis, each TCR beta chain was defined by its CDR3 amino acid sequence together with its V-gene family, and reads without a unique V-gene family were excluded. In a later analysis, several hundred highly shared, low-generation-probability nucleotide sequences were removed to address suspected cross-contamination and a sequencing artifact. For each public chain, a later analysis derived a clonal expansion index from normalized ranks of inferred template counts within each repertoire. A later analysis computed generation probabilities with a VDJ recombination model fitted to out-of-frame rearrangements, and checked the results against IGoR. In a later analysis, TCR-TCR, TCR-HLA and TCR-CMV co-occurrence was scored with hypergeometric tests, and a repertoire-size bias correction was applied to TCR pairs. False discovery rates were estimated in a later analysis by permuting HLA or CMV assignments 20 times. A later analysis grouped co-occurring TCRs with DBSCAN, adding TCRdist sequence similarity when clustering within HLA-allele-positive subsets. Repertoires with fewer than 30,000 or more than 120,000 public chains were left out of co-occurrence clustering, as were five repertoires with anomalous nucleotide sharing. TCRdb limited this immuneACCESS table to in-frame rearrangements with V and J called. A share of clones is missing; checked studies link under half to unresolved V genes, and the rest is unexplained. V, J and clone size reflect that table, while D and trimming were determined from the DNA. In all, the sample holds 80,000 to 100,000 clones, and more than 75% of those were seen once. The ten largest clones take up 10% of the sample.

These data come from a study of cytomegalovirus exposure and HLA in healthy donors (dated by TCRdb to 2016 to 2017). General notes on the study: According to an earlier analysis of a few hundred of the donors, some 180 million T cells yielded 100 million or so unique TCR beta sequences and 276 Gb of sequence data. Both class I and class II loci were covered by HLA typing, at four-digit resolution. The later analysis used no new phenotypic data to find candidate immune exposures, relying instead on TCR beta sequences and their occurrence across donors. The number of donors typed differed by locus, with roughly 620-640 for A, B, C, DRB1 and DQB1, more than 500 for DQA1, 606 for DPA1, and around 460 for DPB1. An early release that covered approximately 600 HLA-typed donors contained approximately 290 gigabases of sequencing data and 75 million to 100 million unique TCR sequences. The genetic ancestry cluster associated with self-reported Caucasian donors included about 84% of the 398 genotyped donors. In a later genetic analysis, genome-wide SNP genotypes for about three fifths of the 666 donors were used, and that subset was treated as a discovery cohort. To study patterns of TCR occurrence, a later analysis re-analyzed previously published TCR beta repertoires from 666 donors and added high-resolution HLA genotyping. Every discovery cohort repertoire had been produced on one sequencing platform. Among around 400 genotyped donors of the cohort, an average of approximately 250,000 unique TCR beta nucleotide sequences were sequenced per donor, about a sixth of them non-productive. The T cell repertoires of under 750 subjects were profiled by immunosequencing and related to cytomegalovirus serostatus. The study aimed to test whether signatures of past pathogen exposure could be identified by cataloging public T cell receptors. Along with the approximately 650-subject first cohort, a separate validation cohort of over a hundred different subjects was used. To decide whether each TCR beta V gene segment behaved as functional or pseudogenic, an earlier analysis of some 580 of the donors relied on high-throughput TCR beta sequencing. Donor age, sex, ethnicity and CMV serostatus were collected together with the repertoire data. About 5 DR-DQ haplotypes were handled as single units for association and clustering, since linkage in the cohort was strong. The study combined high-throughput TCR immunosequencing, statistical association of individual TCRs with disease status, and machine learning to predict cytomegalovirus infection status.

The paper as a whole reports these results and caveats: In vitro tests confirmed that a few of the cytomegalovirus-associated TCR beta chains recognize cytomegalovirus antigens. In a later analysis, HLA-associated TCR beta chains were found to be more clonally expanded and to have lower generation probabilities than equally common non-associated chains. In a later analysis, about 16,000 TCR beta sequences were associated with specific HLA alleles at a false discovery rate of 0.05. A later analysis found that TCR association rates varied across HLA loci, with DRB1 alleles showing the most associated TCRs and HLA-C alleles the fewest. A further reported finding was that TCR beta sequences accurately predicted the HLA-A and HLA-B alleles for most subjects in the first cohort. Only TCR beta chains were sequenced in this cohort, and the absence of alpha or paired-chain data limited detectable features. Several of the top co-occurrence clusters appeared to be linked to parvovirus B19, influenza, CMV and Epstein-Barr virus, according to a later analysis. The 87-base-pair reads could not distinguish some IMGT-functional V segments, including TRBV6-2 and TRBV6-3, so those segments were excluded. In both the original and validation cohorts, the classifier was reported to diagnose cytomegalovirus status with high specificity and sensitivity. Because some donors lacked HLA typing at each locus, the association tests relied only on the typed subset. CMV serostatus was the only immune exposure information available for the cohort. In an earlier analysis of more than 500 of the donors, most TCR beta V segments appeared in productive rearrangements about 87% or about 30% of the time, broadly matching IMGT annotations. According to a later genetic analysis, donors in an Asian-associated ancestry cluster had fewer N-insertions in productive TCRs than the roughly 700-donor mean. Linkage disequilibrium might explain the correlated functional status among segregating V segments, but an unknown experimental factor could not be excluded. In the study, some 160 TCR beta chains were listed as associated with cytomegalovirus. An association between a missense DCLRE1C variant and V-gene and J-gene trimming of TCR beta chains was found in a later genetic analysis and replicated in an independent cohort. A group of highly shared sequence variants was considered likely to be a technical artifact of the sequencing pipeline. According to the authors, the approach could potentially be generalized to other disease states and immunological phenotypes. Most CMV-associated TCR beta chains appeared to be HLA-restricted in a later analysis, and the HLA associations seemed to be driven largely by CMV exposure. When HLA alleles, especially DR and DQ, strongly co-occurred, TCR associations were difficult to assign to individual alleles. Most TCR sequences were seen in very few donors, while some public TCRs were found in many individuals. Sequencing depth was assumed to be roughly uniform across donors in the presence/absence analyses, though that assumption may not hold. Approximately 16 rarely observed V segments, including chromosome 9 orphons, were excluded from the earlier analysis of several hundred of the donors because counts were too low.

CDR1 SGHAT and CDR2 FQNNGV were looked up in the germline V gene. The CDR3 covers 14 residues, taking in both the cysteine and the phenylalanine. Only CDR3 DNA remains: 42 bases, in frame from the first base. The V and J ends are trimmed by 1 base and 1 base, leaving 7 bases between them. The cohort consisted of 650 to 700 healthy bone marrow donors. All cohort members were sampled while nominally healthy, although unrecorded immune exposures were likely present. CMV serostatus was recorded as positive for 250 to 300 and negative for about 50% of the 666 cohort members, whereas no CMV serostatus was recorded for the donor in question. A peripheral blood sample was collected from each donor, and TCR beta sequencing was performed on peripheral blood mononuclear cells. The Qiagen DNeasy Blood Extraction Kit was used to extract genomic DNA from the blood cell samples.

The chain links TRBV11-2 with TRBJ1-1; 6 matching bases give a weak D call of TRBD1. This TCR was recovered from a human donor in good health. Sequencing input: PBMCs. The CDR3 has the sequence CASSLGTANTEAFF. The sequenced DNA is TGTGCCAGCAGCTTAGGGACAGCGAACACTGAAGCTTTCTTT.